These T cell receptor beta chains were read from a single sample in a study of T-cell reconstitution after alpha-beta-depleted transplantation in children. One entry per CDR3 protein, called by TCRdb with MiXCR from the PCR reads. The data show about 250,000 distinct CDR3 sequences, around 25% seen once. The sequences come from PBMCs, mostly from graft donor cells, collected 360 days after TCRalphabeta/CD19-depleted stem cell transplant. The receptors derive from a female patient between 2 and 15 years old who had a stem cell transplant for congenital amegakaryocytic thrombocytopenia, so the T cells may come from the graft donor. The CDR3 runs from the conserved cysteine through the conserved F or W. D genes are given only for firm matches.

D gene,J gene,V gene,CDR3 protein
NA,TRBJ1-3,TRBV2,CASTIDSQGNTIYF
NA,TRBJ2-5,TRBV28,CASSLRTRVLRGVHQETQYF
TRBD2,TRBJ2-5,TRBV5-1,CASSFAGGDQETQYF
TRBD1,TRBJ1-1,TRBV25-1,CASSLQGVSEAFF
TRBD1,TRBJ1-5,TRBV10-3,CAISEDGTGNQPQHF
NA,TRBJ1-6,TRBV11-3,CASSLSGESPLHF
NA,TRBJ1-5,TRBV4-1,CASSQGGRVGQPQHF
NA,TRBJ1-5,TRBV20-1,CSARPSTLGGQPQHF
TRBD1,TRBJ1-6,TRBV5-8,CASSAGQESSYNSPLHF
NA,TRBJ1-6,TRBV4-1,CASSQKFPRGDFGSPLHF
NA,TRBJ2-2,TRBV7-8,CASSFPPGRNTGELFF
NA,TRBJ1-1,TRBV19,CASSIRGYTEAFF
NA,TRBJ1-5,TRBV12-3/TRBV12-4,CTSSLALQGTNQPQHF
TRBD1,TRBJ1-1,TRBV6-5,CASKLQGGWTEAFF
NA,TRBJ2-5,TRBV2,CASNTRIGETQYF
NA,TRBJ2-1,TRBV20-1,CSASPTGWVRRSSAYNEQFF
NA,TRBJ1-1,TRBV12-3/TRBV12-4,CASVGRQSRGTEAFF
TRBD2,TRBJ2-3,TRBV6-6,CASGREGDTQYF
NA,TRBJ2-2,TRBV12-3/TRBV12-4,CATIRGAPRYTGELFF
NA,TRBJ2-7,TRBV12-3/TRBV12-4,CASSLDLVWVYEQYF
NA,TRBJ2-3,TRBV10-3,CAISESYRVGDTQYF
NA,TRBJ2-5,TRBV29-1,CSVNRDVKETQYF
NA,TRBJ2-5,TRBV11-2,CASSYGQETQYF
TRBD1,TRBJ1-4,TRBV6-5,CASSYSGQLNEKLFF
NA,TRBJ2-7,TRBV7-9,CASSSHGGSYEQYF
NA,TRBJ2-7,TRBV20-1,CSARDLGLPEQYF
TRBD1,TRBJ2-2,TRBV25-1,CASRGTGDLTGELFF
TRBD1,TRBJ2-7,TRBV19,CASSRGDRAYEQYF
NA,TRBJ1-1,TRBV20-1,CSAQDWRNTEAFF
TRBD2,TRBJ2-1,TRBV7-2,CASSLLSGGLYNEQFF
TRBD1,TRBJ2-3,TRBV15,CATSRDPGQGAVTDTQYF
NA,TRBJ2-1,TRBV7-9,CASSLVTTYNEQFF
NA,TRBJ2-7,TRBV10-3,CAISEDIYEQYF
NA,TRBJ1-1,TRBV6-5,CASSIAGRTDTEAFF
NA,TRBJ2-1,TRBV5-1,CASSITTSSYNEQFF
NA,TRBJ1-1,TRBV7-2,CASKLGTSLTEAFF
TRBD2,TRBJ2-3,TRBV20-1,CSALAGGQRDTQYF
NA,TRBJ2-1,TRBV7-9,CASSLIDPTQGEQFF
TRBD2,TRBJ2-2,TRBV5-1,CASSLVGGANTGELFF
TRBD2,TRBJ2-1,TRBV10-3,CAISEGGLAGDRILDNEQFF
TRBD1,TRBJ1-3,TRBV20-1,CSARDWGQSPGNTIYF
NA,TRBJ2-2,TRBV21-1,CASSFPRYGTGELFF
NA,TRBJ2-7,TRBV18,CASSLTGSPYEQYF
NA,TRBJ1-1,TRBV3-1,CASSQGTLPSGMNTEAFF
NA,TRBJ1-1,TRBV25-1,CASSVEGRTEAFF
NA,TRBJ1-3,TRBV5-5,CASSQPRSGNTIYF
NA,TRBJ2-1,TRBV28,CASSRGSSQRNEQFF
NA,TRBJ1-3,TRBV20-1,CSARPNRVSGNTIYF
TRBD2,TRBJ2-5,TRBV12-3/TRBV12-4,CASSSRLAGGQETQYF
TRBD2,TRBJ2-7,TRBV3-1,CASSQVASGVEQYF
TRBD1,TRBJ1-2,TRBV12-3/TRBV12-4,CASSFGGGGSYGYTF
TRBD2,TRBJ2-1,TRBV20-1,CSASRDYPLFMEQFF
TRBD1,TRBJ1-6,TRBV3-1,CASSQDTGTGTSPLHF
NA,TRBJ2-5,TRBV30,CASAVYQETQYF